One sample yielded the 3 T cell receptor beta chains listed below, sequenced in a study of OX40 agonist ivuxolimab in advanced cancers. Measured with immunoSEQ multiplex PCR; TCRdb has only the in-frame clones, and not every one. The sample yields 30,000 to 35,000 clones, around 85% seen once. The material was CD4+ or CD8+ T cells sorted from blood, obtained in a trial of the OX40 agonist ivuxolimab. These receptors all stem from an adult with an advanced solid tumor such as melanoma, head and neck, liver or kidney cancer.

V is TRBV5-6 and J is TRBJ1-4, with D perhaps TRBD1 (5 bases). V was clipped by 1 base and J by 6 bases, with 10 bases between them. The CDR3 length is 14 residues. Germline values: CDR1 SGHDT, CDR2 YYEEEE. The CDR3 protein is CASSLTWGYEKLFF. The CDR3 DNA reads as TGTGCCAGCAGCTTGACCTGGGGGTATGAAAAACTGTTTTTT.

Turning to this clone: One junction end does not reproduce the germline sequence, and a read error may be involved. CDR3 amino acids: CASGQVVPLNQPQHF. Written as DNA, the CDR3 is TGCGCCAGCGGCCAAGTGGTACCATTAAATCAGCCCCAGCATTTT. The chain recombines TRBV4-1 with TRBJ1-5; D gene ambiguous. This CDR3 is built from 15 residues. Looked up from germline, CDR1 is MGHRA and CDR2 is YSYEKL.

CDR3 nucleotides: TGCGCCAGCAGCCAAGGTGACAGGGTGAACACTGAAGCTTTCTTT. This codes for CASSQGDRVNTEAFF. This chain links TRBV4-1 with TRBJ1-1; TRBD1 matches 7 bases. CDR3 size: 15 residues. The V and J ends lost 1 base and 0 bases, in that order; junction bases with no gene match: 2. CDR1 is MGHRA and CDR2 is YSYEKL in the germline V gene.